A selection of T cell receptor beta chains follows, all from one sample in a study of T cell repertoires in cytomegalovirus infection. TCRdb reprocessed the reads with MiXCR, giving one entry per CDR3 protein. The table shows about 700,000 distinct CDR3 sequences, with around 35% occurring only once. Antigens of these TCRs are unknown. Specimen: cultured PBMCs, collected from culture after CMV antigen stimulation. These receptors were obtained from a human donor in good health (CMV status not recorded). Some clones in this sample may be carry-over from other donors' samples. CDR3s include the opening cysteine and the closing phenylalanine or tryptophan. A D gene is named only where the DNA matches it firmly. The listing skips clone size in some rows; elsewhere it reads once, few, many or a size class.

TRBD2,-,TRBJ2-3,TRBV7-2,CASSFGLGGDTQYF,TGTGCCAGCAGCTTCGGACTAGGAGGAGATACGCAGTATTTT
-,few,TRBJ2-7,TRBV5-1,CASTEAPGYEQYF,TGCGCCAGCACAGAGGCCCCTGGGTACGAGCAGTACTTC
TRBD2,few,TRBJ2-1,TRBV7-8,CASSPVGGNSYNEQFF,TGTGCCAGCAGCCCAGTCGGGGGGAACTCCTACAATGAGCAGTTCTTC
-,many,TRBJ1-1,TRBV12-3/TRBV12-4,CASSRPAVVTEAFF,TGTGCCAGCAGCCGACCGGCGGTGGTAACTGAAGCTTTCTTT
TRBD1,few,TRBJ2-7,TRBV11-3,CASSLQGDLYEQYF,TGTGCCAGCAGCTTACAGGGGGACCTTTACGAGCAGTACTTC
-,-,TRBJ2-1,TRBV19,CASSIIPSEQFF,TGTGCCAGTAGTATAATCCCCAGTGAGCAGTTCTTC
-,-,TRBJ1-2,TRBV7-9,CASSPTGAVIYGYTF,TGTGCCAGCAGCCCTACGGGGGCGGTGATCTATGGCTACACCTTC
-,many,TRBJ2-5,TRBV6-1,CASSAGLPGETQYF,TGTGCCAGCAGTGCCGGGCTCCCCGGGGAGACCCAGTACTTC
-,-,TRBJ1-1,TRBV4-1,CASSQNREGQAFF,TGCGCCAGCAGCCAAAATCGTGAGGGACAAGCTTTCTTT
-,few,TRBJ2-2,TRBV12-3/TRBV12-4,CASSSSGFTGELFF,TGTGCCAGCAGCTCCTCAGGGTTCACCGGGGAGCTGTTTTTT
TRBD1,many,TRBJ2-1,TRBV7-2,CASSFRGGQGTEQFF,TGTGCCAGCAGCTTCAGAGGGGGACAGGGGACTGAGCAGTTCTTC
TRBD1,once,TRBJ1-2,TRBV28,CASSSIGTAARYGYTF,TGTGCCAGCAGTTCGATCGGGACAGCCGCGCGCTATGGCTACACCTTC
TRBD1,-,TRBJ2-3,TRBV28,CASSLFGTGDLSSTDTQYF,TGTGCCAGCAGTTTATTTGGGACAGGGGACCTATCGAGCACAGATACGCAGTATTTT
TRBD2,few,TRBJ2-3,TRBV2,CASLGRAGENQGYF,TGTGCCAGCCTAGGAAGAGCGGGAGAAAATCAGGGGTATTTT
TRBD1,-,TRBJ2-7,TRBV19,CASSIEDRGRERTYEQYF,TGTGCCAGTAGTATAGAGGACAGGGGAAGGGAGAGGACCTACGAGCAGTACTTC
TRBD2,-,TRBJ2-7,TRBV15,CATSSLPGRGRSSYEQYF,TGTGCCACCAGCAGTTTGCCGGGGAGGGGTCGATCATCCTACGAGCAGTACTTC
-,-,TRBJ2-5,TRBV10-3,CAISESTGVETQYF,TGTGCCATCAGTGAGTCGACCGGGGTTGAGACCCAGTACTTC
-,few,TRBJ1-1,TRBV2,CASSVLEDMNTEAFF,TGTGCCAGCAGTGTGTTAGAGGATATGAACACTGAAGCTTTCTTT
TRBD2,-,TRBJ2-3,TRBV5-4,CASSFRLAGVEDTQYF,TGTGCCAGCAGCTTCCGCTTAGCGGGAGTTGAAGATACGCAGTATTTT
-,few,TRBJ2-7,TRBV7-2,CASGKRDSAYEQYF,TGTGCCAGCGGAAAAAGGGACTCCGCCTACGAGCAGTACTTC
-,-,TRBJ2-7,TRBV7-9,CASSPGAGLNF,TGTGCCAGCAGCCCCGGGGCAGGGCTGAACTTC
-,few,TRBJ2-6,TRBV6-5,CASNSRSGANVLTF,TGTGCCAGCAACTCTCGGTCTGGGGCCAACGTCCTGACTTTC
TRBD2,few,TRBJ2-7,TRBV7-8,CASSPGLAGDTYEQYF,TGTGCCAGCAGCCCCGGACTAGCGGGGGACACCTACGAGCAGTACTTC
-,many,TRBJ1-2,TRBV7-2,CASSSPSTGTYGYTF,TGTGCCAGCAGCTCGCCCTCTACAGGGACCTATGGCTACACCTTC
-,-,TRBJ2-1,TRBV12-3/TRBV12-4,CASSLEVSLATYNEQFF,TGTGCCAGCAGTTTGGAGGTGAGCCTAGCCACCTACAATGAGCAGTTCTTC
-,once,TRBJ2-7,TRBV10-3,CAISEGGTGSYEQYF,TGTGCCATCAGTGAGGGAGGGACGGGCTCCTACGAGCAGTACTTC
TRBD1,few,TRBJ2-1,TRBV25-1,CASSDRGPVNEQFF,TGTGCCAGCAGTGACAGGGGGCCGGTCAATGAGCAGTTCTTC
-,-,TRBJ1-1,TRBV19,CASSIDLGGARTEAFF,TGTGCCAGTAGTATAGATCTCGGGGGGGCGCGCACTGAAGCTTTCTTT
TRBD2,-,TRBJ2-5,TRBV7-8,CASSLVGRERETQYF,TGTGCCAGCAGCTTAGTCGGGCGGGAGCGGGAGACCCAGTACTTC
-,-,TRBJ2-1,TRBV6-6,CASRRTVQSSYNEQFF,TGTGCCAGCAGAAGGACAGTGCAGAGCTCCTACAATGAGCAGTTCTTC
-,-,TRBJ2-1,TRBV29-1,CSVVSRQAYGYNEQFF,TGCAGCGTTGTTTCGAGGCAGGCCTATGGATACAATGAGCAGTTCTTC
-,-,TRBJ1-4,TRBV15,CATSRDRREPTRLFF,TGTGCCACCAGCAGAGATCGCCGGGAACCCACGAGACTGTTTTTT
-,-,TRBJ1-5,TRBV28,CASDQGGRNQPQHF,TGTGCCAGCGATCAGGGAGGGAGGAATCAGCCCCAGCATTTT
-,many,TRBJ2-2,TRBV7-2,CASSAIQNTGELFF,TGTGCCAGCAGCGCTATTCAGAACACCGGGGAGCTGTTTTTT
TRBD1,few,TRBJ1-5,TRBV4-2,CASSQERQGWTQHF,TGTGCCAGCAGCCAGGAACGACAGGGGTGGACCCAGCATTTT
-,-,TRBJ2-5,TRBV6-1,CASSPSRVSQETQYF,TGTGCCAGCAGCCCCAGTAGGGTCTCACAAGAGACCCAGTACTTC
TRBD1,-,TRBJ2-5,TRBV7-2,CASSFNRGRKETQYF,TGTGCCAGCAGCTTCAACAGGGGGCGCAAAGAGACCCAGTACTTC
TRBD1,-,TRBJ2-6,TRBV7-2,CASSLDPGGYSGANVLTF,TGTGCCAGCAGCTTAGACCCAGGGGGCTATTCTGGGGCCAACGTCCTGACTTTC
-,many,TRBJ2-3,TRBV7-2,CASSQTSSTDTQYF,TGTGCCAGCAGCCAGACTAGTAGCACAGATACGCAGTATTTT
-,many,TRBJ2-3,TRBV7-2,CASSLTDQDTQYF,TGTGCCAGCAGCCTTACAGACCAGGATACGCAGTATTTT
TRBD2,medium-sized,TRBJ2-7,TRBV7-2,CASRSSGGAYEQYF,TGTGCCAGCAGAAGTAGCGGGGGGGCATACGAGCAGTACTTC
TRBD2,-,TRBJ2-1,TRBV24-1,CATSDSVDGGSYNEQFF,TGTGCCACCAGTGATTCAGTGGACGGGGGGAGCTACAATGAGCAGTTCTTC
-,few,TRBJ2-3,TRBV19,CASNLGAGTDTQYF,TGTGCCAGTAATCTCGGAGCGGGCACAGATACGCAGTATTTT
-,-,TRBJ1-4,TRBV20-1,CSAILVEKLFF,TGCAGTGCTATACTGGTTGAAAAACTGTTTTTT
-,few,TRBJ1-1,TRBV19,CASTAGRGTGGLNTEAFF,TGTGCCAGTACGGCCGGGAGAGGTACGGGGGGTCTGAACACTGAAGCTTTCTTT
-,-,TRBJ2-3,TRBV7-6,CASSLGFSADTQYF,TGTGCCAGCAGCTTAGGATTCTCCGCAGATACGCAGTATTTT
-,-,TRBJ1-1,TRBV12-5,CASGLDNQGNTEAFF,TGTGCTAGTGGTTTGGACAACCAGGGGAACACTGAAGCTTTCTTT
-,-,TRBJ1-2,TRBV6-5,CASRNNYGYTF,TGTGCCAGCAGGAATAACTATGGCTACACCTTC
-,-,TRBJ2-3,TRBV27,CASSPTRGADTQYF,TGTGCCAGCAGTCCGACCAGGGGGGCAGATACGCAGTATTTT
TRBD2,-,TRBJ2-1,TRBV18,CASSPIEWEGGEQFF,TGTGCCAGCTCACCAATTGAGTGGGAGGGCGGCGAGCAGTTCTTC
TRBD2,few,TRBJ2-1,TRBV4-1,CASSPSAPRLAGAYNEQFF,TGCGCCAGCAGCCCCTCCGCCCCCCGACTAGCGGGAGCCTACAATGAGCAGTTCTTC
TRBD1,-,TRBJ2-2,TRBV7-8,CASSLVRGQGTGELFF,TGTGCCAGCAGCTTAGTCCGGGGACAGGGAACCGGGGAGCTGTTTTTT
-,few,TRBJ2-1,TRBV5-1,CASSFLWQGRSVNEQFF,TGCGCCAGCAGCTTCTTATGGCAGGGAAGATCGGTAAATGAGCAGTTCTTC
-,-,TRBJ1-3,TRBV10-3,CAITPGVEADTIYF,TGTGCCATCACCCCAGGGGTGGAGGCGGACACCATATATTTT
-,-,TRBJ2-3,TRBV19,CASSDQSDTQYF,TGTGCCAGTAGTGACCAGTCGGATACGCAGTATTTT
-,few,TRBJ1-1,TRBV6-5,CASSYGDTNTEAFF,TGTGCCAGCAGTTACGGAGACACCAACACTGAAGCTTTCTTT
-,few,TRBJ1-5,TRBV20-1,CSARQGVQGNQPQHF,TGCAGTGCTCGGCAGGGAGTTCAGGGCAATCAGCCCCAGCATTTT
TRBD2,-,TRBJ2-1,TRBV5-4,CASSLVPSGSLDEQFF,TGTGCCAGCAGCTTGGTTCCTAGCGGGAGTTTGGATGAGCAGTTCTTC
-,-,TRBJ2-1,TRBV19,CASSMVHPSYNEQFF,TGTGCCAGTAGTATGGTCCACCCCTCCTACAATGAGCAGTTCTTC
TRBD2,-,TRBJ2-3,TRBV2,CASSDTLAGDSTDTQYF,TGTGCCAGCAGTGACACCCTAGCGGGGGATAGCACAGATACGCAGTATTTT